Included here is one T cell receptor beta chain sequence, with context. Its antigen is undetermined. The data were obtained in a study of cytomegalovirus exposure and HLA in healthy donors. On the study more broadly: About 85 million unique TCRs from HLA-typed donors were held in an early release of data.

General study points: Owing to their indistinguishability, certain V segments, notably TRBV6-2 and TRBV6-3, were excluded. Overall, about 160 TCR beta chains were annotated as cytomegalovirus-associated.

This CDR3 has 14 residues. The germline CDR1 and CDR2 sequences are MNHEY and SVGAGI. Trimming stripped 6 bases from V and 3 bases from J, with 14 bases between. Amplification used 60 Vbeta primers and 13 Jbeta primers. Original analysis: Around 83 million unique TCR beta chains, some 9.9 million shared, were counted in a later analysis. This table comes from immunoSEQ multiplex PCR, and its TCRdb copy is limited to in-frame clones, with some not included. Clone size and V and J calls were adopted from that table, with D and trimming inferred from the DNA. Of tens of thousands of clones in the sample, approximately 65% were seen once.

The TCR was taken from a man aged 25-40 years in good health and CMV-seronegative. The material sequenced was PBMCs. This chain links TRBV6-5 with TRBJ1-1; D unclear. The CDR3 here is CASSRTHGDTEAFF. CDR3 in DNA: TGTGCCAGCAGCCGGACTCATGGGGACACTGAAGCTTTCTTT.